The 20 T cell receptor beta chains presented below share a single source sample, sequenced in a study of shared T cell receptors in the human thymus. Repertoires were generated with immunoSEQ multiplex PCR, while TCRdb's copy carries only in-frame clones and drops some. The sample has 600,000 or so clones; over 75% are singletons. These sequences were also reported in another study, on human thymus T cells.

The sample comprised thymocytes. These receptors were obtained from a boy in the first two years of life with a congenital heart defect.

This sequence joins TRBV28 and TRBJ2-1, with 12 bases aligning to TRBD2. CDR1 is MDHEN, CDR2 SYDVKM, per germline. Losses at the gene ends were 3 bases for V and 3 bases for J; bases not matched to a gene: 6. This CDR3 comprises 17 residues. The CDR3 DNA follows: TGTGCCAGCAGTTTGGCTAGACTAGCGGGAGTCTACAATGAGCAGTTCTTC. It specifies CASSLARLAGVYNEQFF.

J is TRBJ1-5 and V is TRBV4-3; the D gene is possibly TRBD1 (6 bases). V was clipped by 0 bases and J by 5 bases, with 17 bases between them. The CDR3 has 17 amino acids. The germline gives CDR1 LGHNA, CDR2 YSLEER. CDR3 bases: TGCGCCAGCAGCCAAGAAAGGGGGGGGGCTCGGGATCAGCCCCAGCATTTT. Translation: CASSQERGGARDQPQHF.

The chain couples TRBV11-2 to TRBJ2-1; the match to TRBD2 covers 15 bases. The V and J ends lost 5 bases and 9 bases, in that order; junction bases with no gene match: 5. The CDR3 has 15 amino acids. CDR1 is SGHAT and CDR2 is FQNNGV in the germline V gene. In DNA form, the CDR3 reads TGTGCCAGCAGCCGACGGACTAGCGGGAGGGCTGAGCAGTTCTTC. This gives the protein CASSRRTSGRAEQFF.

Only a few counts were recorded for this clone. The J gene is TRBJ2-4, the V gene TRBV19; TRBD2 agrees at 12 bases. Germline loops: CDR1 LNHDA, CDR2 SQIVND (reference sequence). J was trimmed by 2 bases and V by 5 bases; bases with no gene match: 13. This CDR3 spans 19 amino acids. For the CDR3, the DNA is TGTGCCAGTAGTCCCCGCCCCCCCACTAGCGGGGGGTCCAAAAACATTCAGTACTTC. Protein: CASSPRPPTSGGSKNIQYF.

To note about this clone: Other DNA sequences in this specimen translate into the identical CDR3. The chain is built from TRBV5-1 and TRBJ1-6, with D possibly TRBD1 on 5 matching bases. This CDR3 contains 18 residues. Germline V gene lookup returns CDR1 SGHRS and CDR2 YFSETQ. Trimming left V 1 base short and J 0 bases short, with 14 bases between. The CDR3 reads CASSLRGLNSSYNSPLHF. The DNA of the CDR3 is TGCGCCAGCAGCTTGAGGGGACTCAACAGCTCCTATAATTCACCCCTCCACTTT.

The genes are TRBV7-6 and TRBJ2-1; 12 positions match TRBD2. Per germline, CDR1 SGHVS and CDR2 FNYEAQ. This CDR3 has 15 residues. The trim removed 2 bases at V and 5 bases at J, leaving 1 base unmatched. The CDR3 region has the DNA TGTGCCAGCAGCTTAAGACTAGCGGGAGACAATGAGCAGTTCTTC. Translated: CASSLRLAGDNEQFF.

Notes on this clone: One junction end does not reproduce the germline sequence, and a read error may be involved. The same CDR3 also results from other DNA sequences found in this sample. V and J are TRBV6-5 and TRBJ1-5; no firm D call. Germline CDR1 and CDR2: MNHEY and SVGAGI. The CDR3 length is 13 residues. CDR3 in amino acids: CASSYDRDQPQHF. The CDR3 DNA is TGCGCCAGCAGTTACGATCGAGATCAGCCCCAGCATTTT.

The V call is TRBV10-1, the J call TRBJ2-1, with 12 bases fitting TRBD2. The V segment lost 8 bases and the J segment 8 bases; nucleotides outside the gene matches: 4. The germline CDR1 and CDR2 sequences are WNHNN and SYGVQD (reference sequence). The CDR3 has 13 amino acids. The chain's CDR3 is CASGLAGGDEQFF. The CDR3 nucleotides are TGCGCCAGCGGGCTAGCGGGAGGGGATGAGCAGTTCTTC.

The J gene is TRBJ2-1, the V gene TRBV7-4; D is ambiguous. The CDR3 is made up of 12 amino acids. V lost 6 bases and J 7 bases, leaving 10 bases between the germline ends. Germline loops: CDR1 SGHVT, CDR2 SQSDAQ. CDR3 in amino acids: CASRYSRNEQFF. The CDR3 DNA follows: TGTGCCAGCAGATACAGTAGGAATGAGCAGTTCTTC. The full variable domain, rest sourced from reference TRBV7-4 and TRBJ2-1, is GAGVSQSPRYKVAKRGRDVALRCDSISGHVTLYWYRQTLGQGSEVLTYSQSDAQRDKSGRPSGRFSAERPERSVSTLKIQRTEQGDSAVYLCASRYSRNEQFFGPGTRLTVL.

This clone was recorded a few times. J is TRBJ2-7 and V is TRBV14, with a weak D call TRBD2 (6 bases). This CDR3 has 16 residues. V dropped 0 bases and J dropped 5 bases, with 17 bases sitting between them. The germline CDR1 and CDR2 sequences are SGHDN and FVKESK. This CDR3 reads CASSQEWQGGYNEQYF. CDR3 in DNA: TGTGCCAGCAGCCAAGAATGGCAGGGAGGATACAACGAGCAGTACTTC.

This chain joins TRBV28 and TRBJ2-7; 15 bases align to TRBD2. The germline CDR1 and CDR2 sequences are MDHEN and SYDVKM. This CDR3 has 18 amino acids. With 2 bases clipped from V and 0 bases from J, the junction kept 5 bases outside the gene matches. In nucleotides, the CDR3 is TGTGCCAGCAGTTTACCCGGGACTAGCGGGAGGCCCTCCTACGAGCAGTACTTC. Translating it yields CASSLPGTSGRPSYEQYF.

This clone was counted a single time. The rearrangement uses TRBV7-2 and TRBJ1-5; maybe TRBD1 (6 bases). Deletions cut 7 bases from V and 6 bases from J, with 16 bases between. This CDR3 has 14 amino acids. Germline V gene data show CDR1 as SGHTA and CDR2 as FQGNSA. The CDR3, as DNA: TGTGCCAGCACTCTGGGGGGGGGCGGTCAGCCCCAGCATTTT. This codes for CASTLGGGGQPQHF. Full variable domain (outside the CDR3, taken from reference TRBV7-2 and TRBJ1-5): GAGVSQSPSNKVTEKGKDVELRCDPISGHTALYWYRQSLGQGLEFLIYFQGNSAPDKSGLPSDRFSAERTGGSVSTLTIQRTQQEDSAVYLCASTLGGGGQPQHFGDGTRLSIL.

The rearrangement uses TRBV28 and TRBJ2-7; D may be TRBD2 (6 bases). The V end lost 5 bases, the J end lost 2 bases, and 10 bases lay between the germline ends. The CDR3 has 13 amino acids. Germline CDR1 is MDHEN and CDR2 is SYDVKM. CDR3 amino acids: CASSLSGPYEQYF. The DNA for the CDR3 is TGTGCCAGCAGTCTTAGCGGTCCCTACGAGCAGTACTTC.

The chain links TRBV6-4 to TRBJ1-2; 7 bases are shared with TRBD1. The CDR3 loop spans 17 amino acids. Germline V gene data show CDR1 as MRHNA and CDR2 as SNTAGT. V shed 10 bases, J shed 3 bases, and the junction held 20 bases outside the gene matches. The CDR3 is CAIQDSGGGGVDYGYTF. The CDR3 DNA reads as TGTGCCATCCAGGACTCAGGGGGTGGTGGAGTGGACTATGGCTACACCTTC.

The chain uses TRBV5-1 and TRBJ1-1; D remains ambiguous. The length of the CDR3 is 17 residues. Trimming left V 0 bases short and J 1 base short, with 16 bases between. The germline V gene has CDR1 SGHRS and CDR2 YFSETQ. The CDR3 DNA reads TGCGCCAGCAGCTTGGTTGGTTTACAGAAACAGAACACTGAAGCTTTCTTT. It translates to CASSLVGLQKQNTEAFF. Combining the CDR3 with reference TRBV5-1 and TRBJ1-1 gives the whole variable domain KAGVTQTPRYLIKTRGQQVTLSCSPISGHRSVSWYQQTPGQGLQFLFEYFSETQRNKGNFPGRFSGRQFSNSRSEMNVSTLELGDSALYLCASSLVGLQKQNTEAFFGQGTRLTVV.

This clone turned up a few times. The V and J genes are TRBV19 and TRBJ1-2, with unresolved D. CDR3 length: 14 residues. Trimming pared 1 base from V and 0 bases from J, leaving 6 bases between. Germline CDR1 and CDR2: LNHDA and SQIVND (reference sequence). The CDR3 loop reads CASSIAGANYGYTF. The CDR3, as DNA: TGTGCCAGTAGTATAGCCGGAGCTAACTATGGCTACACCTTC.

This clone appeared a single time. Other DNA sequences in this specimen translate into the identical CDR3. V is TRBV7-8 and J is TRBJ1-1; D not certain. The germline CDR1 and CDR2 sequences are SGHVS and FQNEAQ. V was cut by 5 bases and J by 3 bases, with 19 bases left in between. This CDR3 is 16 amino acids long. The CDR3 DNA reads TGTGCCAGCAGCCTCTATGACCCCTTGGCGGACACTGAAGCTTTCTTT. It codes for CASSLYDPLADTEAFF.

The CDR3 bases are TGTGCCAGCAGCCAAGATGTAGGGGGTGCAACTAATGAAAAACTGTTTTTT. It translates to CASSQDVGGATNEKLFF. The chain has TRBV4-2 and TRBJ1-4; weak D call: TRBD1 (6 bases). V dropped 0 bases and J dropped 0 bases, with 11 bases sitting between them. CDR1 is LGHNA and CDR2 is YNFKEQ in the germline V gene. The CDR3 spans 17 residues.

Here the CDR3 reads CASSFQGTYEQYF. The CDR3 DNA reads TGTGCCAGCAGTTTCCAGGGGACCTACGAGCAGTACTTC. V and J are TRBV28 and TRBJ2-5; possible D gene TRBD1, 6 bases. The J call may be mistaken, given a closer DNA end match to TRBJ2-7. Germline lookup yields CDR1 MDHEN and CDR2 SYDVKM. The CDR3 is 13 residues long.

The J gene is TRBJ2-3, the V gene TRBV27, with a weak D call TRBD1 (6 bases). The CDR3 contains 15 residues. V was trimmed by 5 bases and J by 4 bases, leaving 16 bases between them. Germline CDR1 reads MNHEY; CDR2 reads SMNVEV (reference sequence). CDR3 DNA: TGTGCCAGCAGTCCCCAGGGGTCTGGAGCAGATACGCAGTATTTT. Its translation: CASSPQGSGADTQYF.